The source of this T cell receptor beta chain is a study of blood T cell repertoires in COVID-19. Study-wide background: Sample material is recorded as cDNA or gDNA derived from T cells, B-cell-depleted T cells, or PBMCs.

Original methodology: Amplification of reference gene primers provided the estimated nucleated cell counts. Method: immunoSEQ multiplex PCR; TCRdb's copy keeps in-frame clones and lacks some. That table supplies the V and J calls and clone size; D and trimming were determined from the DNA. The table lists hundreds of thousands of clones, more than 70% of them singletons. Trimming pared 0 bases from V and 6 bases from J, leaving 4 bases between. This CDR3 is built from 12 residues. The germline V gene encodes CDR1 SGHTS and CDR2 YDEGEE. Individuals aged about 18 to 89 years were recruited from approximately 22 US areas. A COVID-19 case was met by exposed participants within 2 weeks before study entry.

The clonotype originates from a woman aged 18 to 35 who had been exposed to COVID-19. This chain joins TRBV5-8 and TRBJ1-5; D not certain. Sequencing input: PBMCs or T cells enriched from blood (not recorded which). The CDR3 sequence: CASSLDRQPQHF. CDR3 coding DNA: TGTGCCAGCAGCTTGGATCGTCAGCCCCAGCATTTT.